A selection of T cell receptor beta chains follows, all from one sample in a study of cytomegalovirus exposure and HLA in healthy donors. Generated by immunoSEQ multiplex PCR, the TCRdb table keeps only in-frame clones and is missing some. This table holds some 150,000 clones, about 80% found once. The sample comprised PBMCs. These receptors all come from a male donor in good health and CMV-seronegative. The CDR3 runs from the conserved cysteine through the conserved F or W. D genes are given only for firm matches. A clone size is listed for some rows: how often the clone was seen (once, few, many), or a class if it is expanded.

j_call d_call clone_size v_call cdr3_aa cdr3_nt
TRBJ1-2 . once TRBV6-5 CASSSGQGATF TGTGCCAGCAGTTCAGGGCAGGGTGCCACCTTC
TRBJ1-1 . . TRBV6-6 CASSPGHPNTEAFF TGTGCCAGCAGCCCGGGACACCCGAACACTGAAGCTTTCTTT
TRBJ2-7 . once TRBV18 CASSPPGRALYEQYF TGTGCCAGCTCACCACCGGGCAGGGCCCTCTACGAGCAGTACTTC
TRBJ2-5 . . TRBV27 CASSHRGATQETQYF TGTGCCAGCAGTCATCGGGGAGCGACGCAAGAGACCCAGTACTTC
TRBJ1-1 . . TRBV11-3 CASSYRVETEAFF TGTGCCAGCAGCTACAGGGTTGAAACTGAAGCTTTCTTT
TRBJ2-7 TRBD1 . TRBV4-3 CASSQEPQGSYEQYF TGCGCCAGCAGCCAAGAACCACAGGGGTCCTACGAGCAGTACTTC
TRBJ2-3 TRBD2 . TRBV27 CASSAWGGDTQYF TGTGCCAGCAGCGCCTGGGGGGGGGATACGCAGTATTTT
TRBJ2-3 . . TRBV6-1 CASSPGDLGDTQYF TGTGCCAGCAGCCCGGGGGATCTGGGGGATACGCAGTATTTT
TRBJ1-6 . . TRBV7-2 CASSFFGQQYSPLHF TGTGCCAGCAGCTTCTTTGGACAGCAATATTCACCCCTCCACTTT
TRBJ1-1 . . TRBV9 CASSSQGTVNTEAFF TGTGCCAGCAGCTCCCAGGGGACGGTCAACACTGAAGCTTTCTTT
TRBJ1-2 . . TRBV7-9 CASSLGGGASYGYTF TGTGCCAGCAGCTTAGGGGGAGGGGCCAGCTATGGCTACACCTTC
TRBJ1-1 . . TRBV30 CAWSARTEAFF TGTGCCTGGAGTGCCCGGACTGAAGCTTTCTTT
TRBJ2-1 TRBD2 once TRBV11-2 CASSLGAGGFNEQFF TGTGCCAGCAGCTTAGGAGCGGGGGGCTTCAATGAGCAGTTCTTC